The clone carrying this T cell receptor beta chain has more than one count but fewer than ten. Time point meaning: persistent/refractory GD, antithyroid drugs over 5 years with positive TRAb. PBMC RNA served as the TCR library source. An endocrinology department in Xi'an, China, recruited the patients. As collected, the peripheral blood samples measured nine milliliters each and went into EDTA tubes. According to the study, TCR beta libraries were built with iRepertoire HTBI primers and CDR3-region Arm-PCR. One entry per CDR3 protein, called by TCRdb with MiXCR from the multiplex PCR reads. The top ten clones hold about 8.3% of a sample with about 470,000 distinct CDR3 sequences, under 25% of them seen once. The data originate from a study of regulatory T cells in long-lasting Graves disease. The sequence was obtained from a female donor with Graves disease. This sample comprised peripheral blood mononuclear cells (PBMCs), obtained when the disease was refractory, from a patient treated with antithyroid drugs.

CDR3 DNA sequence: TGTGCCAGCAGCTACTTGCCCATCCCCGGGGGCAATCAGCCCCAGCATTTT. Its translation is CASSYLPIPGGNQPQHF. The J gene is TRBJ1-5, the V gene TRBV7-8; no firm D call. Per germline, CDR1 SGHVS and CDR2 FQNEAQ. CDR3 length equals 17 residues. V gave up 4 bases and J gave up 2 bases, with 18 bases separating them.